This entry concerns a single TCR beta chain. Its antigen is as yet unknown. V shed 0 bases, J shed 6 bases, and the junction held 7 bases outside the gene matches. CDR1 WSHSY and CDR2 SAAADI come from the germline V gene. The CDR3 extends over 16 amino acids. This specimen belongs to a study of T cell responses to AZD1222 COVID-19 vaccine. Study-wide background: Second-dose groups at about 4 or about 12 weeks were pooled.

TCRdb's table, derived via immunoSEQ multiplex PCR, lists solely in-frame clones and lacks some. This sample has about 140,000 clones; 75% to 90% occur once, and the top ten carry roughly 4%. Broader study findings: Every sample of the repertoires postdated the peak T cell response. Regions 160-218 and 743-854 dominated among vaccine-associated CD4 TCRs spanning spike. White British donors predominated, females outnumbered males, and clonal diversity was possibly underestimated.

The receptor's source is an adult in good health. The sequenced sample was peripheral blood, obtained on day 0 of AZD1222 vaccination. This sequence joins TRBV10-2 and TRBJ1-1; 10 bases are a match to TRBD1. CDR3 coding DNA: TGCGCCAGCAGTGAGTCGATCGGGACAGGGGAGCCTGAAGCTTTCTTT. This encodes CASSESIGTGEPEAFF.